The 17 T cell receptor beta chains below were found in one sample sequenced in a study of T cell changes during pregnancy in multiple sclerosis. Data came from immunoSEQ multiplex PCR; TCRdb stores just in-frame clones and leaves some out. The table includes about 36,000 clones, 85% to 90% detected once. The sequenced sample was CD4+ T cells from peripheral blood mononuclear cells, obtained in the first trimester of pregnancy. The receptors shown here come from a female donor with multiple sclerosis, enrolled in a pregnancy study.

The chain links TRBV7-3 to TRBJ2-1, with TRBD1 identical over 9 bases. CDR3 size: 15 residues. Per the germline V gene, CDR1 is SGHTA and CDR2 is FQGTGA. V lost 3 bases to trimming and J lost 8 bases; unmatched junction nucleotides: 8. The CDR3 is CASSFTGQGWDEQFF. In nucleotides, the CDR3 is TGTGCCAGCAGCTTCACGGGACAGGGATGGGATGAGCAGTTCTTC.

The rearrangement joins TRBV30 to TRBJ1-1; 7 nucleotides agree with TRBD1. This CDR3 comprises 14 residues. Germline V gene data show CDR1 as GTSNPN and CDR2 as SVGIG (reference sequence). Trimming removed 1 base from V and 0 bases from J; junction bases left unmatched: 2. CDR3 sequence (DNA): TGTGCCTGGAGTGGGGACAGACTGAACACTGAAGCTTTCTTT. This encodes CAWSGDRLNTEAFF.

The chain combines TRBV5-8 with TRBJ2-5; TRBD2 agrees at 12 bases. The closer fit of TRBJ2-7 to the DNA end suggests the J call may be wrong. The CDR3 sequence is 15 residues long. Germline assignment: CDR1 SGHTS and CDR2 YDEGEE. This CDR3 reads CASSFRTSGVYEQYF. In nucleotides, the CDR3 is TGTGCCAGCAGCTTTAGGACTAGCGGGGTATACGAGCAGTACTTC.

The chain employs TRBV7-8 and TRBJ2-1; possibly TRBD2 for D (7 bases). Looked up from germline, CDR1 is SGHVS and CDR2 is FQNEAQ. The CDR3 covers 19 residues. V was shortened by 5 bases and J by 0 bases, with 23 bases between the two germline ends. CDR3 bases: TGTGCCAGCAGCGTAGGGGGGGGCCGACAGTGGAGCTCCTACAATGAGCAGTTCTTC. Amino acids: CASSVGGGRQWSSYNEQFF.

This clone was observed a few times. The chain combines TRBV30 with TRBJ2-3; 10 nucleotides line up with TRBD2. CDR3 length: 15 amino acids. V dropped 4 bases and J dropped 4; count of bases not matched to a gene: 8. Germline CDR1 reads GTSNPN; CDR2 reads SVGIG (reference sequence). The CDR3 DNA is TGTGCCTGGAAGAGCGGGGGGGCCACGGCAGATACGCAGTATTTT. The encoded protein is CAWKSGGATADTQYF.

This clone was seen only a few times. This chain uses TRBV30 with TRBJ1-1, with D maybe TRBD1 (6 bases). Germline V lookup: CDR1 GTSNPN, CDR2 SVGIG (reference sequence). The length of the CDR3 is 13 residues. The V gene lost 0 bases and the J gene lost 3 bases, with 8 bases spanning the gap. The CDR3 nucleotides read TGTGCCTGGAGTGTACAGGGAGACACTGAAGCTTTCTTT. Its translation is CAWSVQGDTEAFF.

The table lists this clone with a count of one. J is TRBJ2-5 and V is TRBV18, with D tentatively TRBD2 (6 bases). CDR1 and CDR2 from the germline V gene are KGHSH and LQKENI. The V end was cut by 2 bases, the J end by 5 bases, with 18 bases between. The CDR3 is 16 amino acids. The CDR3 reads CASSPAPGLSRETQYF. As DNA, the CDR3 is TGTGCCAGCTCACCAGCCCCGGGACTCTCGAGGGAGACCCAGTACTTC.

The chain uses TRBV5-1 and TRBJ2-3, with 10 bases that match TRBD2. Germline V gene sequence: CDR1 SGHRS, CDR2 YFSETQ. The CDR3 extends over 16 amino acids. V shed 4 bases and J 0 bases; nucleotides not matched to a gene: 5. In nucleotides, the CDR3 is TGCGCCAGCAGCCCCATGACTAGCGGGAGCACAGATACGCAGTATTTT. The encoded protein is CASSPMTSGSTDTQYF.

V and J are TRBV6-5 and TRBJ2-7; 10 nucleotides match TRBD2. CDR1 and CDR2 from the germline V gene are MNHEY and SVGAGI. With 5 bases clipped from V and 2 bases from J, the junction kept 0 bases outside the gene matches. CDR3 length equals 13 residues. This CDR3 is CASSSGRAYEQYF. CDR3 DNA sequence: TGTGCCAGCAGTAGCGGGAGGGCCTACGAGCAGTACTTC.

The chain employs TRBV7-9 and TRBJ2-1; TRBD1 aligns across 9 bases. Germline-derived CDR1 and CDR2 are SEHNR and FQNEAQ (reference sequence). The CDR3 has 14 residues. V lost 5 bases and J lost 10; bases outside the gene matches: 9. The CDR3 spells CASSLKRGQGEQFF. The CDR3 nucleotides are TGTGCCAGCAGCCTAAAACGGGGACAGGGAGAGCAGTTCTTC.

The chain recombines TRBV6-5 with TRBJ1-1; D is unresolved. V lost 4 bases and J lost 0, with 12 bases in between. Per the germline V gene, CDR1 is MNHEY and CDR2 is SVGAGI. This CDR3 spans 15 amino acids. The CDR3: CASSSPKTVNTEAFF. The CDR3 nucleotides are TGTGCCAGCAGTTCGCCCAAAACAGTGAACACTGAAGCTTTCTTT.

V and J are TRBV21-1 and TRBJ2-7; the D call TRBD2 from the table was never checked on the DNA. TRBV21-1 is listed as a pseudogene. This CDR3 comprises 15 residues. The CDR3 protein is CASSKRTGVRGEQYF. CDR3 DNA: TGTGCCAGCAGCAAAAGGACGGGGGTGAGGGGCGAGCAGTACTTC.

The CDR3 region is CASSDRPWHEQYF. The CDR3 bases are TGTGCCAGCAGTGACAGGCCCTGGCACGAGCAGTACTTC. This chain connects TRBV25-1 to TRBJ2-7; no clear D. Looked up from germline, CDR1 is MGHDK and CDR2 is SYGVNS. CDR3 size: 13 residues. Trimming left V 3 bases short and J 5 bases short, with 11 bases between.

J is TRBJ2-5 and V is TRBV7-8, with D possibly matching TRBD2 (5 bases). CDR3 length: 13 residues. Per germline, CDR1 SGHVS and CDR2 FQNEAQ. The V gene lost 2 bases and the J gene lost 5 bases, with 9 bases spanning the gap. CDR3 residues: CASSLRWEETQYF. The DNA for the CDR3 is TGTGCCAGCAGCTTAAGGTGGGAGGAGACCCAGTACTTC.

This chain connects TRBV10-3 to TRBJ1-2; D perhaps matches TRBD1 (6 bases). Trimming cost V 6 bases and J 2 bases, with 10 bases left between them. The V gene's germline CDR1 is ENHRY and CDR2 SYGVKD. The CDR3 is 13 residues long. CDR3 in DNA: TGTGCCATCAGCGAAGACAGGAACTATGGCTACACCTTC. It is translated as CAISEDRNYGYTF.

The chain links TRBV2 to TRBJ1-4; D gene uncertain. The ends were cut back, 5 bases at V and 5 bases at J, with 15 bases in the middle. The CDR3 consists of 15 residues. Germline values: CDR1 SNHLY, CDR2 FYNNEI. The CDR3 spells CASSSSRRLNEKLFF. The CDR3 DNA reads as TGTGCCAGCAGTTCCTCTCGAAGACTCAATGAAAAACTGTTTTTT.

This clone was detected only once. The CDR3 DNA reads as TGTGCCAGCAGTGAAGCCGCGGGCAGATTGAATGGCTACACCTTC. It encodes CASSEAAGRLNGYTF. V usage is TRBV2 and J usage is TRBJ1-2; D uncertain. The CDR3 extends over 15 amino acids. CDR1 and CDR2 (germline): SNHLY, FYNNEI. With 0 bases removed from V and 6 bases from J, the gap between germline ends came to 14 bases.